This TCR beta chain was retrieved from a study of early T cells in non-severe SARS-CoV-2 infection. General study points: Matching with VDJdb favored anti-spike CD8 responses (missing private and CD4 specificities).

This clonotype was recorded many times. No antigen is known for it. TCRdb called the 5' RACE reads again in MiXCR, with one record for every CDR3 protein. The sample has about 22,000 distinct CDR3 sequences; 4.5% to 5% are singletons. V was pared by 5 bases and J by 1 base, with 10 bases of the junction left unmatched. CDR3 length: 16 residues. Germline CDR1 is SEHNR and CDR2 is FQNEAQ (reference sequence). Sequencing input: whole blood. The source of this sequence is an adult who was a healthcare worker with PCR-confirmed SARS-CoV-2 infection or an uninfected control (not recorded which). The chain uses TRBV7-9 and TRBJ2-7; 8 bases map to TRBD2. The CDR3 loop is CASSRPTSVFSYEQYF. DNA for the CDR3: TGTGCCAGCAGCCGGCCGACTAGCGTATTTTCCTACGAGCAGTACTTC.